The 27 T cell receptor beta chains given below trace back to one sample, sequenced in a study of vaccination and CD4 T cells after COVID-19. The study sequenced cultured CD4+ T cell DNA using the Oncomine TCR Beta short-read assay. MiXCR, applied by TCRdb to the PCR reads, yields one record per CDR3 protein. The profile shows around 13,000 distinct CDR3 sequences, around 47% of them singletons. Their antigens remain unidentified. As for treatment: approximately nine-day PBMC culture with coronavirus spike peptide pools or control peptides (ViraFEST assay). Material: CD4+ T cells from blood, cultured in vitro. These receptors originate from a human donor who had recovered from COVID-19.

The CDR3 DNA is TGTGCCAGCAGCTCACAGGGTGGCAATCAGCCCCAGCATTTT. This sequence encodes CASSSQGGNQPQHF. The chain is built from TRBV7-9 and TRBJ1-5; possibly TRBD1 for D (6 bases). This CDR3 has 14 residues. With 4 bases removed from V and 2 bases from J, the gap between germline ends came to 9 bases. CDR1 is SEHNR, CDR2 FQNEAQ, per germline (reference sequence).

The CDR3 DNA follows: TGCAGTGCTAGGGACGGGGGGCGCAACCCCTATGGCTACACCTTC. It codes for CSARDGGRNPYGYTF. The chain recombines TRBV20-1 with TRBJ1-2; the D gene is possibly TRBD1 (6 bases). Trimming pared 3 bases from V and 4 bases from J, leaving 18 bases between. There are 15 residues in the CDR3. Germline values: CDR1 DFQATT, CDR2 SNEGSKA (reference sequence).

V and J are TRBV7-2 and TRBJ2-3, with 8 bases matching TRBD2. With 1 base clipped from V and 5 bases from J, the junction kept 5 bases outside the gene matches. The CDR3 runs 15 residues. Per germline, CDR1 SGHTA and CDR2 FQGNSA. The CDR3 spells CASSLGTSSKDTQYF. CDR3 DNA: TGTGCCAGCAGCTTAGGGACTAGCAGTAAAGATACGCAGTATTTT.

This clonotype has a handful of counts. V is TRBV6-1 and J is TRBJ2-2; TRBD1 aligns across 8 bases. Germline lookup yields CDR1 MNHNS and CDR2 SASEGT. V lost 5 bases, J lost 6 bases, and 5 bases stayed unmatched. This CDR3 is built from 14 residues. The CDR3 DNA is TGTGCCAGCAGTCGGCAGGGGGCACCCGGGGAGCTGTTTTTT. Protein product: CASSRQGAPGELFF.

This clonotype was recorded a few times. The chain recombines TRBV6-1 with TRBJ1-2, with a tentative D call TRBD1 (6 bases). The germline V and J ends were trimmed by 6 bases and 2 bases, with 10 bases remaining between them. CDR1 MNHNS and CDR2 SASEGT come from the germline V gene. This CDR3 has 13 residues. In nucleotides, the CDR3 is TGTGCCAGCAGCTATGACAGGAACTATGGCTACACCTTC. Translated: CASSYDRNYGYTF.

The sample holds a few counts of this clonotype. This sequence joins TRBV6-5 and TRBJ1-1; D is undetermined. The CDR3 extends over 13 amino acids. The V and J ends lost 0 bases and 10 bases respectively, with 12 bases between them. Germline V gene sequence: CDR1 MNHEY, CDR2 SVGAGI. This chain's CDR3 is CASSYSRQFRAFF. The CDR3 nucleotides read TGTGCCAGCAGTTACTCCAGACAATTTCGAGCTTTCTTT.

This clonotype has a single count. The genes are TRBV2 and TRBJ2-1, with 8 positions matching TRBD2. Trimming cost V 4 bases and J 5 bases; bases outside gene matches: 13. CDR3 length: 17 amino acids. CDR1 is SNHLY, CDR2 FYNNEI, per germline. DNA for the CDR3: TGTGCCAGCAGTGGGTCTAGCGGGCTTTCCTTTAACAATGAGCAGTTCTTC. Translated, it gives CASSGSSGLSFNNEQFF.

The rearrangement joins TRBV5-6 to TRBJ2-2; 7 bases line up with TRBD1. CDR1 SGHDT and CDR2 YYEEEE come from the germline V gene. The CDR3 covers 14 residues. The ends lost 4 bases at V and 7 bases at J; junction bases unmatched: 7. CDR3: CASSVRGRVGELFF. CDR3 coding DNA: TGTGCCAGCAGCGTAAGGGGGCGGGTCGGGGAGCTGTTTTTT.

The chain is built from TRBV6-5 and TRBJ1-6; 7 nucleotides align to TRBD1. The germline V gene has CDR1 MNHEY and CDR2 SVGAGI. The junction had 8 bases not matched to a gene; V was cut back by 0 bases and J by 9 bases. The CDR3 length is 16 residues. The CDR3, as DNA: TGTGCCAGCAGTTACTCGGGCAGGGGGGTTGGTTCACCCCTCCACTTT. Its translation: CASSYSGRGVGSPLHF.

This sequence joins TRBV2 and TRBJ2-7; D possibly matches TRBD1 or TRBD2 (6 bases each). The CDR3 loop spans 16 amino acids. CDR1 is SNHLY, CDR2 FYNNEI, per germline. V was shortened by 3 bases and J by 1 base, with 16 bases between the two germline ends. The DNA for the CDR3 is TGTGCCAGCAGTGATACGGGGGCCCGTCGGTCCTACGAGCAGTACTTC. It encodes CASSDTGARRSYEQYF.

The genes are TRBV5-5 and TRBJ1-6; unclear D gene. V dropped 2 bases and J dropped 16 bases, with 13 bases sitting between them. CDR3 length: 12 residues. Germline V lookup: CDR1 SGHKS, CDR2 YYEKEE (reference sequence). The CDR3 loop is CASSLWTRSLHF. The DNA for the CDR3 is TGTGCCAGCAGCTTATGGACCCGGTCTCTCCACTTT.

This clonotype was found a few times. J is TRBJ2-7 and V is TRBV7-9; maybe TRBD1 (5 bases). Trimming removed 5 bases from V and 6 bases from J, with 23 bases in between. Germline assignment: CDR1 SEHNR and CDR2 FQNEAQ (reference sequence). The CDR3 spans 16 residues. CDR3 sequence: CASSPQGAGSGIEQYF. DNA of the CDR3: TGTGCCAGCAGCCCCCAAGGGGCCGGCTCAGGGATCGAGCAGTACTTC. Drawing the rest from reference TRBV7-9 and TRBJ2-7, the complete variable domain is DTGVSQNPRHKITKRGQNVTFRCDPISEHNRLYWYRQTLGQGPEFLTYFQNEAQLEKSRLLSDRFSAERPKGSFSTLEIQRTEQGDSAMYLCASSPQGAGSGIEQYFGPGTRLTVT.

The chain joins TRBV19 to TRBJ1-6, with TRBD1 as a possible D gene (5 bases). This CDR3 has 13 amino acids. Trimming took off 3 bases at V and 7 bases at J, with 7 bases between the two ends. In germline, CDR1 is LNHDA, CDR2 SQIVND (reference sequence). As DNA, the CDR3 is TGTGCCAGTAGTATCACAGGAAATTCACCCCTCCACTTT. This translates into CASSITGNSPLHF.

The CDR3 DNA follows: TGTGCCAGCAGCCCCGGGACAGACATCACCTACGAGCAGTACTTC. Translation gives CASSPGTDITYEQYF. The chain has TRBV28 and TRBJ2-7; 7 nucleotides line up with TRBD1. Germline lookup yields CDR1 MDHEN and CDR2 SYDVKM. The CDR3 is 15 residues long. The V and J ends lost 6 bases and 2 bases, in that order; junction bases with no gene match: 10.

In this sample, this clonotype turned up a few times. CDR3 in DNA: TGTGCCAGCAGCCCGACAGAAAAGGTGGCTTTCTTT. Amino acids: CASSPTEKVAFF. This chain links TRBV7-9 with TRBJ1-1, with D tentatively TRBD1 (5 bases). The length of the CDR3 is 12 residues. Germline V gives CDR1 SEHNR, CDR2 FQNEAQ (reference sequence). Trimming stripped 5 bases from V and 11 bases from J, with 15 bases between. The whole variable domain, filled in from reference TRBV7-9 and TRBJ1-1, reads DTGVSQNPRHKITKRGQNVTFRCDPISEHNRLYWYRQTLGQGPEFLTYFQNEAQLEKSRLLSDRFSAERPKGSFSTLEIQRTEQGDSAMYLCASSPTEKVAFFGQGTRLTVV.

The chain links TRBV25-1 to TRBJ2-3; possible D gene TRBD2, 5 bases. CDR3 length: 13 residues. CDR1 MGHDK and CDR2 SYGVNS come from the germline V gene. V was trimmed by 3 bases and J by 7 bases, leaving 11 bases between them. CDR3 amino acids: CASSDDRGNTQYF. DNA of the CDR3: TGTGCCAGCAGTGATGATCGAGGGAATACGCAGTATTTT.

In its sample, this clonotype was seen a few times. This sequence joins TRBV11-2 and TRBJ2-7; D remains unclear. Per germline, CDR1 SGHAT and CDR2 FQNNGV. The CDR3 is made up of 13 amino acids. Trimming shortened V by 0 bases and J by 1 base, and 4 bases separated the two germline ends. In nucleotides, the CDR3 is TGTGCCAGCAGCTTAGAACATTCCTACGAGCAGTACTTC. Its protein product is CASSLEHSYEQYF.

V and J are TRBV2 and TRBJ1-6; D not resolved. Germline-derived CDR1 and CDR2 are SNHLY and FYNNEI. V was cut by 1 base and J by 0 bases, with 4 bases left in between. CDR3 length equals 15 residues. The CDR3 coding sequence is TGTGCCAGCAGTGAAGGCGGCTCCTATAATTCACCCCTCCACTTT. Translated: CASSEGGSYNSPLHF.

The gene calls are TRBV19 and TRBJ1-1, with a tentative D call TRBD1 (6 bases). CDR1 and CDR2 from the germline V gene are LNHDA and SQIVND (reference sequence). The CDR3 contains 15 residues. V was trimmed by 5 bases and J by 5 bases, leaving 18 bases between them. The chain's CDR3 is CASSEEQGRWTEAFF. In nucleotides, the CDR3 is TGTGCCAGTAGTGAGGAACAGGGACGATGGACTGAAGCTTTCTTT.

The chain combines TRBV6-1 with TRBJ2-7; 7 bases match TRBD1. V shed 6 bases and J 4 bases; nucleotides not matched to a gene: 12. Germline CDR1 MNHNS, CDR2 SASEGT. The CDR3 loop spans 15 amino acids. The CDR3 is CASRTGTAFGYEQYF. Here the CDR3 DNA reads TGTGCCAGCAGAACCGGGACAGCCTTCGGGTACGAGCAGTACTTC.

The chain combines TRBV10-3 with TRBJ2-7; the D is unclear. The V gene's germline CDR1 is ENHRY and CDR2 SYGVKD. With 2 bases removed from V and 2 bases from J, the gap between germline ends came to 4 bases. This CDR3 has 12 amino acids. The CDR3 nucleotides are TGTGCCATCAGTGAGCACACCTACGAGCAGTACTTC. Its translation is CAISEHTYEQYF.

The rearrangement links TRBV20-1 to TRBJ2-7; no clear D. The germline CDR1 and CDR2 sequences are DFQATT and SNEGSKA (reference sequence). V was shortened by 1 base and J by 0 bases, with 13 bases between the two germline ends. This CDR3 is built from 15 residues. This CDR3 reads CSARVPAQSSYEQYF. The CDR3 region has the DNA TGCAGTGCTAGAGTTCCAGCGCAAAGCTCCTACGAGCAGTACTTC.

The chain employs TRBV5-4 and TRBJ1-1; tentatively, D is TRBD1 (6 bases). CDR3 length equals 15 residues. V was clipped by 0 bases and J by 1 base, with 10 bases between them. Germline CDR1 reads SGHNT; CDR2 reads YYREEE (reference sequence). The CDR3 bases are TGTGCCAGCAGCTTGGTAAGGGGACAGAACACTGAAGCTTTCTTT. It is translated as CASSLVRGQNTEAFF. The full variable domain, rest sourced from reference TRBV5-4 and TRBJ1-1, is ETGVTQSPTHLIKTRGQQVTLRCSSQSGHNTVSWYQQALGQGPQFIFQYYREEENGRGNFPPRFSGLQFPNYSSELNVNALELDDSALYLCASSLVRGQNTEAFFGQGTRLTVV.

The chain carries TRBV10-1 and TRBJ2-3; D is undetermined. Trimming removed 10 bases at V and 3 bases at J, with 20 bases between. CDR1 and CDR2 from the germline V gene are WNHNN and SYGVQD (reference sequence). The CDR3 extends over 15 amino acids. The CDR3 region has the DNA TGCGCCACCAGACACCCCTGGGCCTCAACAGATACGCAGTATTTT. The encoded protein is CATRHPWASTDTQYF.

The chain combines TRBV6-2 or TRBV6-3 with TRBJ1-6, with D perhaps TRBD1 (6 bases). This CDR3 contains 17 residues. Germline CDR1 reads MNHEY; CDR2 reads SVGEGT. V dropped 0 bases and J dropped 4 bases, with 13 bases sitting between them. The CDR3 DNA reads as TGTGCCAGCAGTTACTCCGGACAGCCGCGTTATAATTCACCCCTCCACTTT. Its protein product is CASSYSGQPRYNSPLHF.

This sequence joins TRBV24-1 and TRBJ2-2, with 8 bases aligning to TRBD1. Losses at the gene ends were 7 bases for V and 4 bases for J; bases not matched to a gene: 10. CDR1 and CDR2 from the germline V gene are KGHDR and SFDVKD. The CDR3 covers 16 residues. CDR3 residues: CATRSTGTGTTGELFF. CDR3 DNA sequence: TGTGCCACCAGGTCTACCGGGACAGGAACCACCGGGGAGCTGTTTTTT.

V and J are TRBV27 and TRBJ2-7, with D uncertain. V gave up 4 bases and J gave up 6 bases, with 13 bases separating them. The V gene's germline CDR1 is MNHEY and CDR2 SMNVEV (reference sequence). CDR3 size: 13 residues. Here the CDR3 reads CASSSYVGLEQYF. Written as DNA, the CDR3 is TGTGCCAGCAGTTCCTATGTGGGTCTCGAGCAGTACTTC.